Listed below are T cell receptor beta chains from one sample, sequenced in a study of blood T cells in healthy people across ages. TCRdb analysed the 5' RACE reads with MiXCR anew, one entry per CDR3 protein. The sample lists approximately 810,000 distinct CDR3 sequences, 29% seen once, with about 18% in the top ten. The sequenced sample consisted of blood. The receptors come from an elderly woman in good health. The CDR3 runs from the conserved cysteine through the conserved F or W. D genes are given only for firm matches. Clone size is shown for a subset of rows, as once, few, many or a class of expanded clone.

v_gene: TRBV5-1
d_gene: .
abundance: many
j_gene: TRBJ2-5
CDR3nt: TGCGCCAGCAGCTTGCTTGGACTCGAAGAGACCCAGTACTTC
CDR3aa: CASSLLGLEETQYF

v_gene: TRBV4-3
d_gene: .
abundance: .
j_gene: TRBJ1-4
CDR3nt: TGCGCCAGCAGCCAGGATGTAATCCTAACTAATGAAAAACGGTTTTTT
CDR3aa: CASSQDVILTNEKRFF

v_gene: TRBV20-1
d_gene: TRBD1
abundance: .
j_gene: TRBJ2-5
CDR3nt: TGCAGTGCTAGAGGGACGGGACAGGGGGCTTCCTGGCAAGAGACCCAGTACTTC
CDR3aa: CSARGTGQGASWQETQYF

v_gene: TRBV6-5
d_gene: .
abundance: .
j_gene: TRBJ2-5
CDR3nt: TGTGCCAGCAGCTACGAGGGACTGCCCTTCCAAGAGACCCAGTACTTC
CDR3aa: CASSYEGLPFQETQYF

v_gene: TRBV11-1
d_gene: TRBD1
abundance: .
j_gene: TRBJ2-5
CDR3nt: TGTGCCAGCAGCAACTCGGGACAGGAGGCAGAGACCCAGTACTTC
CDR3aa: CASSNSGQEAETQYF

v_gene: TRBV11-2
d_gene: TRBD2
abundance: .
j_gene: TRBJ2-5
CDR3nt: TGTGCCAGCAGCCTACTTGGACTAGATCAAGAGACCCAGTACTTC
CDR3aa: CASSLLGLDQETQYF

v_gene: TRBV11-2
d_gene: TRBD2
abundance: many
j_gene: TRBJ2-1
CDR3nt: TGTGCCAGCAGCTTAAGACTAGCGGGGGGCCGCTGGGGTGAGCAGTTCTTC
CDR3aa: CASSLRLAGGRWGEQFF

v_gene: TRBV2
d_gene: .
abundance: many
j_gene: TRBJ2-1
CDR3nt: TGTGCCAGCAGTGAGAGGTATGAGCAGTTCTTC
CDR3aa: CASSERYEQFF

v_gene: TRBV6-2/TRBV6-3
d_gene: TRBD1
abundance: few
j_gene: TRBJ2-7
CDR3nt: TGTGCCAGCAGCAACAGGGGACAGGGGACCTACGAGCAGTACTTC
CDR3aa: CASSNRGQGTYEQYF

v_gene: TRBV7-2
d_gene: TRBD2
abundance: once
j_gene: TRBJ2-5
CDR3nt: TGTGCCAGCAGCGTTCTCCCGGGACTAGCGGGACATTCTCAAGAGACCCAGTACTTC
CDR3aa: CASSVLPGLAGHSQETQYF

v_gene: TRBV9
d_gene: TRBD1
abundance: .
j_gene: TRBJ2-5
CDR3nt: TGTGCCAGCAGCGCGGGCCCGGGACAGGGTATTGAAGAGCAGTACTTC
CDR3aa: CASSAGPGQGIEEQYF

v_gene: TRBV6-5
d_gene: TRBD1
abundance: .
j_gene: TRBJ2-3
CDR3nt: TGTGCCAGCAGTTCGACAGGGGGCCCTACAGATACGCAGTATTTT
CDR3aa: CASSSTGGPTDTQYF

v_gene: TRBV28
d_gene: TRBD1
abundance: many
j_gene: TRBJ1-2
CDR3nt: TGTGCCAGCAGTCTGGCCGGGACAGGAAATAACTATGGCTACACCTTC
CDR3aa: CASSLAGTGNNYGYTF

v_gene: TRBV11-2
d_gene: TRBD1
abundance: few
j_gene: TRBJ1-2
CDR3nt: TGTGCCAGCAGTCGAAGGGGCAGGGGGAACTATGGCTACACCTTC
CDR3aa: CASSRRGRGNYGYTF

v_gene: TRBV5-6
d_gene: .
abundance: many
j_gene: TRBJ2-3
CDR3nt: TGTGCCAGCAGCTTGGCCATTGGCCGAAGCACAGATACGCAGTATTTT
CDR3aa: CASSLAIGRSTDTQYF

v_gene: TRBV5-1
d_gene: .
abundance: many
j_gene: TRBJ2-3
CDR3nt: TGCGCCAGCAGCTTGGCCGTCAGGCGCACAGATACGCAGTATTTT
CDR3aa: CASSLAVRRTDTQYF

v_gene: TRBV24-1
d_gene: TRBD1
abundance: .
j_gene: TRBJ2-5
CDR3nt: TGTGCCACCAGTGATTTTCGGTCAGGGGGCGGTGGCCAGTACTTC
CDR3aa: CATSDFRSGGGGQYF

v_gene: TRBV20-1
d_gene: .
abundance: many
j_gene: TRBJ2-7
CDR3nt: TGCAGTGCTGCACGTTCAGGCGAGCAGTACTTC
CDR3aa: CSAARSGEQYF

v_gene: TRBV9
d_gene: TRBD2
abundance: many
j_gene: TRBJ2-1
CDR3nt: TGTGCCAGCAGCGTAGGACCTCAGGGACTAGCGGGGGCCATCAATGAGCAGTTCTTC
CDR3aa: CASSVGPQGLAGAINEQFF

v_gene: TRBV3-1
d_gene: TRBD2
abundance: few
j_gene: TRBJ2-1
CDR3nt: TGTGCCAGCAGCCGAAATAGCGGGGGGGCTATGAATGAGCAGTTCTTC
CDR3aa: CASSRNSGGAMNEQFF

v_gene: TRBV6-6
d_gene: .
abundance: many
j_gene: TRBJ2-5
CDR3nt: TGTGCCAGCAGTTACTCCACCCCCCGGGAGACCCAGTACTTC
CDR3aa: CASSYSTPRETQYF

v_gene: TRBV14
d_gene: TRBD1
abundance: many
j_gene: TRBJ1-6
CDR3nt: TGTGCCAGCAGCCTCCGGGACAGGAGAAAATGGGGGAATTCACCCCTCCACTTT
CDR3aa: CASSLRDRRKWGNSPLHF

v_gene: TRBV12-5
d_gene: .
abundance: .
j_gene: TRBJ2-1
CDR3nt: TGTGCTAGTGGTTTGGCGGGGGCCCAAGAGACCCAGTTCTTC
CDR3aa: CASGLAGAQETQFF

v_gene: TRBV12-3/TRBV12-4
d_gene: .
abundance: .
j_gene: TRBJ1-1
CDR3nt: TGTGCCAGCAGTTTAGGGGTAAGGGGGGGTGCTTTCTTT
CDR3aa: CASSLGVRGGAFF

v_gene: TRBV12-3/TRBV12-4
d_gene: TRBD2
abundance: .
j_gene: TRBJ2-3
CDR3nt: TGTGCCAGCAGATATAGCGGGGGCGTGGGGGCAGATGCGCAGTATTTT
CDR3aa: CASRYSGGVGADAQYF

v_gene: TRBV20-1
d_gene: .
abundance: .
j_gene: TRBJ2-3
CDR3nt: TGCAGTGCTAGTACCGGACTAATGAGAGATACGCAGTATTTT
CDR3aa: CSASTGLMRDTQYF

v_gene: TRBV30
d_gene: TRBD1
abundance: many
j_gene: TRBJ2-1
CDR3nt: TGTGCCTGGACTACAGGGGGCCCCTACAATGAGCAGTTCTTC
CDR3aa: CAWTTGGPYNEQFF

v_gene: TRBV6-5
d_gene: TRBD1
abundance: .
j_gene: TRBJ2-5
CDR3nt: TGTGCCAGCAGTTCCTGGACAGGGGAAGAGACCCAGTACTTC
CDR3aa: CASSSWTGEETQYF

v_gene: TRBV11-3
d_gene: TRBD2
abundance: few
j_gene: TRBJ2-1
CDR3nt: TGTGCCAGCAGCCCAGCGGGACTAGCGGAAGAGCAGTTCTTC
CDR3aa: CASSPAGLAEEQFF

v_gene: TRBV11-3
d_gene: .
abundance: .
j_gene: TRBJ2-1
CDR3nt: TGTGCCAGCAGCACCTACAGGGTTGGGGCTTACAATGAGCAGTTCTTC
CDR3aa: CASSTYRVGAYNEQFF

v_gene: TRBV12-3/TRBV12-4
d_gene: .
abundance: few
j_gene: TRBJ2-2
CDR3nt: TGTGCCAGCAGTTTGGGGCCAGGGTATGCCGGGGAGCTGTTTTTT
CDR3aa: CASSLGPGYAGELFF

v_gene: TRBV27
d_gene: .
abundance: .
j_gene: TRBJ1-2
CDR3nt: TGTGCCAGCAGCAAGGACAGTCTCTATGGCCACACCTTC
CDR3aa: CASSKDSLYGHTF

v_gene: TRBV7-2
d_gene: TRBD1
abundance: many
j_gene: TRBJ2-7
CDR3nt: TGTGCCAGCAGGGCCGGGACAGGGGGCCGCTACGAGCAGTACTTC
CDR3aa: CASRAGTGGRYEQYF

v_gene: TRBV7-6
d_gene: .
abundance: many
j_gene: TRBJ2-1
CDR3nt: TGTGCCAGCAGCTTCCGCAGGGTTGACTACAATGAGCAGTTCTTC
CDR3aa: CASSFRRVDYNEQFF

v_gene: TRBV24-1
d_gene: TRBD1
abundance: many
j_gene: TRBJ2-5
CDR3nt: TGTGCCACCAGTGATTTGGGTCAGGGGGTGTTAGAGACCCAGTACTTC
CDR3aa: CATSDLGQGVLETQYF

v_gene: TRBV12-3/TRBV12-4
d_gene: TRBD1
abundance: many
j_gene: TRBJ1-5
CDR3nt: TGTGCCAGCAGTTTAACAGGGGGCGGAGGTCAGCCCCAGCATTTT
CDR3aa: CASSLTGGGGQPQHF

v_gene: TRBV6-1
d_gene: .
abundance: .
j_gene: TRBJ1-4
CDR3nt: TGTGCCAGCAGCCCCATGCCAACTAATGAAAAACTGTTTTTT
CDR3aa: CASSPMPTNEKLFF

v_gene: TRBV5-1
d_gene: TRBD1
abundance: .
j_gene: TRBJ2-5
CDR3nt: TGCGCCAGCAGGGTACGAGGACAGGGGGCGGGGGAGACCCAGTACTTC
CDR3aa: CASRVRGQGAGETQYF

v_gene: TRBV3-1
d_gene: TRBD2
abundance: many
j_gene: TRBJ2-1
CDR3nt: TGTGCCAGCAGCCCCTCTAGCGGGGGATCCTACAATGAGCAGTTCTTC
CDR3aa: CASSPSSGGSYNEQFF